Below are 25 T cell receptor beta chains sequenced from a single sample in a study of regulatory T cells in long-lasting Graves disease. Arm-PCR of CDR3 regions and iRepertoire HTBI primers were the basis on which TCR beta libraries were built. Each CDR3 protein is one row after TCRdb ran MiXCR on the multiplex PCR reads. The data show about 660,000 distinct CDR3 sequences, about 30% seen once. The time point is: persistent/refractory GD, antithyroid drugs over 5 years with positive TRAb. The TCR library used RNA extracted from PBMCs. Sequences were derived from peripheral blood mononuclear cells (PBMCs), sampled when the disease was refractory, from a patient treated with antithyroid drugs. The receptors shown here come from a female donor with Graves disease.

The chain has TRBV15 and TRBJ2-7, with D maybe TRBD2 (6 bases). The V gene's germline CDR1 is LNHNV and CDR2 YYDKDF (reference sequence). V was cut by 3 bases and J by 6 bases, with 18 bases left in between. This CDR3 has 15 amino acids. CDR3 protein: CATSSLGTFRREQYF. The CDR3 DNA is TGTGCCACCAGCAGTCTAGGGACTTTTAGGCGCGAGCAGTACTTC.

V and J are TRBV10-3 and TRBJ1-5; TRBD1 aligns across 9 bases. Trimming at V came to 2 bases and at J to 4 bases, leaving 3 bases not matched to a gene. There are 15 residues in the CDR3. Germline loops: CDR1 ENHRY, CDR2 SYGVKD. The CDR3 protein is CAISEGQGRNQPQHF. The CDR3 DNA reads as TGTGCCATCAGTGAGGGACAGGGGCGGAATCAGCCCCAGCATTTT.

This clonotype was seen more than once but under ten times. This chain uses TRBV6-2 or TRBV6-3 with TRBJ2-1, with unresolved D. The ends were cut back, 6 bases at V and 6 bases at J, with 12 bases in the middle. Germline V gene data show CDR1 as MNHEY and CDR2 as SVGEGT. The CDR3 runs 13 residues. As DNA, the CDR3 is TGTGCCAGCAGCCTTGGGGAAGGCAATGAGCAGTTCTTC. This sequence encodes CASSLGEGNEQFF.

This clonotype was seen a few times. This rearrangement joins TRBV27 to TRBJ1-2; no clear D. V lost 0 bases and J 0 bases, leaving 14 bases between the germline ends. The germline gives CDR1 MNHEY, CDR2 SMNVEV (reference sequence). CDR3 length equals 17 residues. CDR3 in DNA: TGTGCCAGCAGTTTATCGGAGCAGAGTATTACTAACTATGGCTACACCTTC. Translating it yields CASSLSEQSITNYGYTF.

This clonotype appeared a few times. The chain links TRBV2 to TRBJ2-7; D is uncertain. With 4 bases removed from V and 1 base from J, the gap between germline ends came to 8 bases. Germline-derived CDR1 and CDR2 are SNHLY and FYNNEI. CDR3 length: 13 residues. CDR3 protein: CASSVIASYEQYF. CDR3 in DNA: TGTGCCAGCAGTGTAATAGCATCCTACGAGCAGTACTTC.

The chain recombines TRBV20-1 with TRBJ1-6, with D perhaps matching TRBD1 (5 bases). The ends were cut back, 0 bases at V and 0 bases at J, with 9 bases in the middle. The CDR3 covers 16 residues. The germline V gene encodes CDR1 DFQATT and CDR2 SNEGSKA (reference sequence). Here the CDR3 reads CSAREDTSSYNSPLHF. CDR3 DNA sequence: TGCAGTGCTAGAGAGGACACGAGCTCCTATAATTCACCCCTCCACTTT.

This clonotype was picked up many times. The J gene is TRBJ2-7, the V gene TRBV25-1; 7 positions agree with TRBD2. The V segment lost 0 bases and the J segment 4 bases; nucleotides outside the gene matches: 18. This CDR3 contains 19 residues. CDR1 is MGHDK and CDR2 is SYGVNS in the germline V gene. The CDR3 is CASSEYGRYKSGEPYEQYF. The DNA of the CDR3 is TGTGCCAGCAGTGAATATGGACGCTACAAGAGCGGGGAACCTTACGAGCAGTACTTC.

This clonotype has more than one count but fewer than ten. The junction shows a germline mismatch at one end, possibly a read error. This sequence joins TRBV9 and TRBJ1-1; no reliable D call. Germline CDR1 SGDLS, CDR2 YYNGEE. The CDR3 has 15 residues. As DNA, the CDR3 is TGTGCCAGCAGTGTAGACCGGACCGCCAACACTGAAGCTTTCTTT. This translates into CASSVDRTANTEAFF.

The sample holds a few counts of this clonotype. V usage is TRBV6-1 and J usage is TRBJ2-7; TRBD2 agrees at 9 bases. The CDR3 runs to 15 residues. Germline CDR1 reads MNHNS; CDR2 reads SASEGT. V was pared by 6 bases and J by 4 bases, with 10 bases of the junction left unmatched. The CDR3 here is CASRSLAGEQYEQYF. In nucleotides, the CDR3 is TGTGCCAGCAGATCCTTAGCGGGAGAGCAATACGAGCAGTACTTC.

The chain carries TRBV6-1 and TRBJ1-1, with D tentatively TRBD1 (5 bases). With 6 bases removed from V and 5 bases from J, the gap between germline ends came to 19 bases. Germline-derived CDR1 and CDR2 are MNHNS and SASEGT. The CDR3 has 15 amino acids. The CDR3 protein is CASRNGGGSETEAFF. The CDR3 DNA follows: TGTGCCAGCAGAAACGGGGGGGGATCGGAAACTGAAGCTTTCTTT.

The chain combines TRBV7-3 with TRBJ1-2, with 9 bases fitting TRBD1. V lost 5 bases to trimming and J lost 6 bases; unmatched junction nucleotides: 4. The CDR3 extends over 13 amino acids. The germline CDR1 and CDR2 sequences are SGHTA and FQGTGA. CDR3 nucleotides: TGTGCCAGCAGCCCACAGGGGGCTAATGGCTACACCTTC. Its protein is CASSPQGANGYTF.

This clonotype showed up just a few times. This chain connects TRBV7-9 to TRBJ2-5; 12 bases match TRBD2. Germline lookup yields CDR1 SEHNR and CDR2 FQNEAQ (reference sequence). CDR3 length: 19 amino acids. The V and J ends lost 5 bases and 3 bases, in that order; junction bases with no gene match: 16. The CDR3 bases are TGTGCCAGCAGCCCTGGGACAGGGCCCCGACTAGCGGGAGAAGAGACCCAGTACTTC. Protein product: CASSPGTGPRLAGEETQYF.

V is TRBV12-3 or TRBV12-4 and J is TRBJ1-5; D not certain. The CDR3 covers 12 residues. V lost 6 bases to trimming and J lost 5 bases, with 8 bases between them. The CDR3 DNA reads TGTGCCAGCAGCCCACTACATCAGCCCCAGCATTTT. Protein: CASSPLHQPQHF.

This clonotype was seen many times. Because it lacks the conserved phenylalanine or tryptophan at the end, this CDR3 is likely a read error. The DNA is left out, because the CDR3 cannot be placed on it with certainty; the CDR3 is given as TCRdb lists it. The chain carries TRBV28 and TRBJ1-2; the DNA was not used to check the table's D call, TRBD1. Including both end residues, the CDR3 is 11 amino acids long. Germline V lookup: CDR1 MDHEN, CDR2 SYDVKM. The CDR3 reads CASSFRDIRVT.

The sample holds many counts of this clonotype. DNA of the CDR3: TGTGCCAGCACCCCAGGGGTGGGAGGCAATCAGCCCCAGCATTTT. This translates into CASTPGVGGNQPQHF. The chain links TRBV6-1 to TRBJ1-5, with D possibly being TRBD1 (6 bases). V was trimmed by 7 bases and J by 2 bases, leaving 15 bases between them. The CDR3 loop spans 15 amino acids. Looked up from germline, CDR1 is MNHNS and CDR2 is SASEGT.

This clonotype was seen a handful of times. The V and J genes are TRBV7-6 and TRBJ1-4, with 9 nucleotides matching TRBD1. The V and J ends lost 0 bases and 3 bases, in that order; junction bases with no gene match: 17. Germline CDR1 SGHVS, CDR2 FNYEAQ. This CDR3 region has 21 residues. DNA of the CDR3: TGTGCCAGCAGCTTAGCGCAAGAACCGGACAGGGGATTGGTGGCTAATGAAAAACTGTTTTTT. It specifies CASSLAQEPDRGLVANEKLFF.

This clonotype was seen once. This chain connects TRBV6-1 to TRBJ1-5; a weak D match, TRBD1 (5 bases). V lost 7 bases and J lost 0, with 13 bases in between. This CDR3 region has 15 residues. Germline V gene lookup returns CDR1 MNHNS and CDR2 SASEGT. The CDR3 loop reads CASIRDRLSNQPQHF. CDR3 nucleotides: TGTGCCAGCATCCGAGACAGACTTAGCAATCAGCCCCAGCATTTT.

The rearrangement uses TRBV15 and TRBJ2-5; the D is unclear. Between the trimmed V and J ends, which lost 0 bases and 5 bases, there was a span of 7 bases. The germline CDR1 and CDR2 sequences are LNHNV and YYDKDF (reference sequence). This CDR3 has 13 amino acids. Here the CDR3 reads CATSRDMGETQYF. In DNA form, the CDR3 reads TGTGCCACCAGCAGAGACATGGGCGAGACCCAGTACTTC.

This clonotype was seen a few times. The rearrangement links TRBV7-3 to TRBJ2-7, with 12 nucleotides matching TRBD1. The CDR3 covers 15 residues. V gave up 2 bases and J gave up 5 bases; unmatched junction bases: 4. In germline, CDR1 is SGHTA, CDR2 FQGTGA. The chain's CDR3 is CASSLGGTGGDEQYF. The CDR3 region has the DNA TGTGCCAGCAGCTTAGGCGGGACAGGGGGCGACGAGCAGTACTTC. The full variable domain, its missing parts supplied by reference TRBV7-3 and TRBJ2-7, is GAGVSQTPSNKVTEKGKYVELRCDPISGHTALYWYRQSLGQGPEFLIYFQGTGAADDSGLPNDRFFAVRPEGSVSTLKIQRTERGDSAVYLCASSLGGTGGDEQYFGPGTRLTVT.

This clonotype has a handful of counts. The V gene is TRBV15, the J gene TRBJ1-1, with 8 bases matching TRBD1. J lost 4 bases, V lost 3 bases, and 4 bases had no gene match. Germline CDR1 and CDR2: LNHNV and YYDKDF (reference sequence). This CDR3 region has 14 residues. The CDR3 sequence is CATSRTGESTEAFF. The CDR3 bases are TGTGCCACCAGCAGGACAGGGGAGAGCACTGAAGCTTTCTTT. The full variable domain, rest sourced from reference TRBV15 and TRBJ1-1, is DAMVIQNPRYQVTQFGKPVTLSCSQTLNHNVMYWYQQKSSQAPKLLFHYYDKDFNNEADTPDNFQSRRPNTSFCFLDIRSPGLGDTAMYLCATSRTGESTEAFFGQGTRLTVV.

The rearrangement joins TRBV5-1 to TRBJ2-1; 10 nucleotides line up with TRBD2. Germline CDR1 and CDR2: SGHRS and YFSETQ. The length of the CDR3 is 15 residues. V dropped 3 bases and J dropped 6; count of bases not matched to a gene: 6. CDR3 region: CASSWLAGVANEQFF. As DNA, the CDR3 is TGCGCCAGCAGCTGGCTAGCGGGAGTGGCCAATGAGCAGTTCTTC. The complete variable domain, with remaining parts taken from reference TRBV5-1 and TRBJ2-1, reads KAGVTQTPRYLIKTRGQQVTLSCSPISGHRSVSWYQQTPGQGLQFLFEYFSETQRNKGNFPGRFSGRQFSNSRSEMNVSTLELGDSALYLCASSWLAGVANEQFFGPGTRLTVL.

This clonotype was detected many times. The chain combines TRBV27 with TRBJ1-1; 7 nucleotides align to TRBD1. Germline V gene sequence: CDR1 MNHEY, CDR2 SMNVEV (reference sequence). The CDR3 runs to 14 residues. Losses at the gene ends were 5 bases for V and 4 bases for J; bases not matched to a gene: 7. For the CDR3, the DNA is TGTGCCAGCAGTGTTGACAGGGCATCCACTGAAGCTTTCTTT. Translated, it gives CASSVDRASTEAFF.

This clonotype appeared a few times. This chain joins TRBV6-1 and TRBJ1-2; no definite D call. The CDR3 runs 17 residues. Germline values: CDR1 MNHNS, CDR2 SASEGT. Trimming removed 7 bases at V and 7 bases at J, with 28 bases between. The CDR3 sequence: CASIFSPAGPAYSGYTF. The CDR3 DNA is TGTGCCAGCATATTTTCACCCGCTGGGCCCGCCTATAGTGGCTACACCTTC.

V gene TRBV19 combines with J gene TRBJ2-7, with 9 bases that match TRBD2. CDR3 length equals 15 residues. With V trimmed by 5 bases and J by 0 bases, 5 bases remained unmatched. Germline CDR1 is LNHDA and CDR2 is SQIVND (reference sequence). In nucleotides, the CDR3 is TGTGCCAGTAGTCCGTGGACTAGCGTCTCCTACGAGCAGTACTTC. The encoded protein is CASSPWTSVSYEQYF. Full variable domain (outside the CDR3, taken from reference TRBV19 and TRBJ2-7): DGGITQSPKYLFRKEGQNVTLSCEQNLNHDAMYWYRQDPGQGLRLIYYSQIVNDFQKGDIAEGYSVSREKKESFPLTVTSAQKNPTAFYLCASSPWTSVSYEQYFGPGTRLTVT.

This chain connects TRBV6-2 or TRBV6-3 to TRBJ2-7, with 10 bases aligning to TRBD2. V was clipped by 6 bases and J by 4 bases; unmatched bases: 9. Per the germline V gene, CDR1 is MNHEY and CDR2 is SVGEGT. CDR3 length equals 15 residues. CDR3 residues: CASSDPRTSGYEQYF. The DNA for the CDR3 is TGTGCCAGCAGCGATCCCCGGACTAGCGGTTACGAGCAGTACTTC.